The 26 T cell receptor beta chains in this list originate from one sample, sequenced in a study of patients and donors after allogeneic stem cell transplantation. From the RT-PCR reads, TCRdb called clonotypes with MiXCR, one entry per CDR3 protein. This sample has about 87,000 distinct CDR3 sequences, with 4% to 5% found just once. The sample consisted of blood, either unsorted or a sorted T cell fraction (not recorded which). The receptors were sampled from a human donor who was either an allogeneic HSCT recipient or a stem cell or donor lymphocyte infusion donor (not recorded which). It is not recorded whose cells these are; they may come from a transplant donor.

Many counts were recorded for this clonotype. This chain links TRBV20-1 with TRBJ1-2, with TRBD1 matching over 10 bases. Trimming at V came to 4 bases and at J to 4 bases, leaving 6 bases not matched to a gene. The CDR3 contains 14 residues. Per the germline V gene, CDR1 is DFQATT and CDR2 is SNEGSKA (reference sequence). In DNA form, the CDR3 reads TGCAGTGCTACGGACAGGGGGGGGACCTATGGCTACACCTTC. This gives the protein CSATDRGGTYGYTF.

This clonotype was seen many times. The chain is built from TRBV6-1 and TRBJ1-2, with TRBD1 matching over 9 bases. The CDR3 totals 20 residues. With V trimmed by 2 bases and J by 4 bases, 20 bases remained unmatched. Germline V gene sequence: CDR1 MNHNS, CDR2 SASEGT. The CDR3 region is CASSEWAYRVRTGASYGYTF. The CDR3 region has the DNA TGTGCCAGCAGTGAATGGGCCTATAGGGTCCGGACAGGGGCGAGCTATGGCTACACCTTC.

This clonotype has a count of ten or more. This chain uses TRBV5-1 with TRBJ2-1, with D maybe TRBD2 (6 bases). Trimming shortened V by 1 base and J by 7 bases, and 21 bases separated the two germline ends. Germline V CDR1 and CDR2: SGHRS, YFSETQ. This CDR3 is built from 17 residues. The CDR3 spells CASSLLGPGSARNEQFF. In DNA, the CDR3 is TGCGCCAGCAGCTTGTTAGGGCCCGGGAGCGCCAGAAATGAGCAGTTCTTC.

The rearrangement uses TRBV19 and TRBJ2-5; no clear D. The CDR3 covers 12 residues. Between the trimmed V and J ends, which lost 9 bases and 5 bases, there was a span of 13 bases. The germline CDR1 and CDR2 sequences are LNHDA and SQIVND (reference sequence). The CDR3 spells CASGLSRETQYF. Written as DNA, the CDR3 is TGTGCCAGCGGCTTGTCTAGGGAGACCCAGTACTTC. Full variable domain (missing parts from reference TRBV19 and TRBJ2-5): DGGITQSPKYLFRKEGQNVTLSCEQNLNHDAMYWYRQDPGQGLRLIYYSQIVNDFQKGDIAEGYSVSREKKESFPLTVTSAQKNPTAFYLCASGLSRETQYFGPGTRLLVL.

This clonotype was seen a few times. J is TRBJ1-1 and V is TRBV2; TRBD1 aligns across 8 bases. V shed 5 bases and J 1 base; nucleotides not matched to a gene: 15. From germline, CDR1 is SNHLY and CDR2 FYNNEI. The CDR3 runs 18 residues. The CDR3 DNA is TGTGCCAGCAGTCATCCAGGGGGCGACTCGACTTGGAACACTGAAGCTTTCTTT. Amino acids: CASSHPGGDSTWNTEAFF.

This clonotype appeared a few times. The chain employs TRBV19 and TRBJ1-1; no clear D. V shed 6 bases and J shed 6 bases, with 17 bases lying between them. The CDR3 length is 14 residues. Germline loops: CDR1 LNHDA, CDR2 SQIVND (reference sequence). This chain's CDR3 is CASSPHNSRAEAFF. The CDR3 nucleotides are TGTGCCAGTAGCCCCCACAACAGCCGGGCTGAAGCTTTCTTT. Supplemented by reference TRBV19 and TRBJ1-1, the full variable domain reads DGGITQSPKYLFRKEGQNVTLSCEQNLNHDAMYWYRQDPGQGLRLIYYSQIVNDFQKGDIAEGYSVSREKKESFPLTVTSAQKNPTAFYLCASSPHNSRAEAFFGQGTRLTVV.

This CDR3 reads CAISEGGADSYEQYF. The CDR3 DNA follows: TGTGCCATCAGTGAGGGGGGGGCAGACTCCTACGAGCAGTACTTC. The rearrangement joins TRBV10-3 to TRBJ2-7; D may be TRBD2 (7 bases). Germline CDR1 ENHRY, CDR2 SYGVKD. The CDR3 spans 15 residues. V shed 2 bases and J shed 0 bases, with 11 bases lying between them.

This clonotype appeared once. This may come from a read error, since a much larger clone is one base off. The chain couples TRBV12-3 or TRBV12-4 to TRBJ2-7; no firm D call. CDR3 length equals 12 residues. V was shortened by 4 bases and J by 5 bases, with 9 bases between the two germline ends. CDR3 protein: CASSSLAHEQYF. The DNA for the CDR3 is TGTGCCAGCAGTTCCCTCGCCCACGAGCAGTACTTC.

This clonotype was seen ten or more times. As DNA, the CDR3 is TGCAGTGCTAGGTCCCTAGGGGGCGTGGAAGAGACCCAGTACTTC. It is translated as CSARSLGGVEETQYF. The V and J genes are TRBV20-1 and TRBJ2-5; 7 bases map to TRBD1. This CDR3 spans 15 amino acids. CDR1 and CDR2 (germline): DFQATT, SNEGSKA (reference sequence). Trimming cost V 3 bases and J 3 bases; bases outside gene matches: 10.

The chain has TRBV5-4 and TRBJ2-5; possible D gene TRBD2, 6 bases. The V gene lost 3 bases and the J gene lost 3 bases, with 12 bases spanning the gap. This CDR3 contains 14 residues. The germline CDR1 and CDR2 sequences are SGHNT and YYREEE (reference sequence). The CDR3, as DNA: TGTGCCAGCAGCTCGCGGGACGGAGAAGAGACCCAGTACTTC. Its protein product is CASSSRDGEETQYF.

At least ten counts were recorded for this clonotype. The chain links TRBV30 to TRBJ1-6, with unresolved D. V shed 2 bases and J shed 14 bases, with 13 bases lying between them. In germline, CDR1 is GTSNPN, CDR2 SVGIG (reference sequence). This CDR3 spans 12 amino acids. The CDR3 nucleotides are TGTGCCTGGAGTCCCGGTGTACGGACCCTCCACTTT. Protein sequence: CAWSPGVRTLHF.

The V gene is TRBV7-9, the J gene TRBJ1-1; 7 nucleotides align to TRBD1. Germline V gene lookup returns CDR1 SEHNR and CDR2 FQNEAQ (reference sequence). The CDR3 consists of 17 residues. Trimming took 3 bases from V and 0 from J; bases not matched to a gene: 10. CDR3 region: CASSLIRDSRMNTEAFF. For the CDR3, the DNA is TGTGCCAGCAGCTTGATCCGGGACAGCAGAATGAACACTGAAGCTTTCTTT.

This clonotype appeared many times. V is TRBV20-1 and J is TRBJ1-6; no clear D gene. Germline V gives CDR1 DFQATT, CDR2 SNEGSKA (reference sequence). This CDR3 contains 12 residues. V lost 0 bases and J lost 7, with 4 bases in between. CDR3 nucleotides: TGCAGTGCTAGAGATGGCAATTCACCCCTCCACTTT. It specifies CSARDGNSPLHF.

This clonotype was counted ten times or more. The chain links TRBV28 to TRBJ1-2; a weak D match, TRBD1 (5 bases). The CDR3 runs 12 residues. The germline V gene encodes CDR1 MDHEN and CDR2 SYDVKM. The V gene lost 7 bases and the J gene lost 2 bases, with 8 bases spanning the gap. The CDR3 sequence: CASTDRNYGYTF. DNA of the CDR3: TGTGCCAGCACAGACAGAAACTATGGCTACACCTTC.

This clonotype has a count of ten or more. This chain joins TRBV5-1 and TRBJ1-1; D unresolved. Germline loops: CDR1 SGHRS, CDR2 YFSETQ. V lost 3 bases and J 0 bases, leaving 6 bases between the germline ends. This CDR3 region has 13 residues. CDR3 sequence: CASSSTVNTEAFF. Written as DNA, the CDR3 is TGCGCCAGCAGCTCGACGGTGAACACTGAAGCTTTCTTT. Full variable domain (rest looked up from reference TRBV5-1 and TRBJ1-1): KAGVTQTPRYLIKTRGQQVTLSCSPISGHRSVSWYQQTPGQGLQFLFEYFSETQRNKGNFPGRFSGRQFSNSRSEMNVSTLELGDSALYLCASSSTVNTEAFFGQGTRLTVV.

This clonotype was detected ten times or more. The chain carries TRBV15 and TRBJ2-2; the match to TRBD2 covers 8 bases. There are 17 residues in the CDR3. The germline CDR1 and CDR2 sequences are LNHNV and YYDKDF (reference sequence). Germline trimming cut 1 base from V and 4 bases from J; bases unmatched to any gene: 8. CDR3 region: CATSRGGLVQGTGELFF. Here the CDR3 DNA reads TGTGCCACCAGCAGAGGGGGACTAGTGCAAGGCACCGGGGAGCTGTTTTTT.

The table lists this clonotype with a few counts. This chain uses TRBV12-5 with TRBJ1-2, with TRBD1 matching 10 bases. Trimming took 3 bases from V and 3 from J; bases not matched to a gene: 7. CDR1 is LGHNT and CDR2 is FRNRAP in the germline V gene. The length of the CDR3 is 16 residues. The CDR3 DNA reads TGTGCTAGTGGTTTAGGGACAGGGGACTCCCACTATGGCTACACCTTC. Its protein product is CASGLGTGDSHYGYTF.

Comment on this clonotype: This may be a read error, as it is one base from a much larger clone. The chain joins TRBV6-5 to TRBJ1-3; maybe TRBD1 (5 bases). Germline CDR1 MNHEY, CDR2 SVGAGI. This CDR3 comprises 15 residues. The CDR3 spells CASSYSEGAGNAIYF. In DNA, the CDR3 is TGTGCCAGCAGTTACTCGGAAGGGGCTGGAAACGCCATATATTTT.

At least ten counts were recorded for this clonotype. The chain carries TRBV18 and TRBJ2-7; 7 positions agree with TRBD2. Germline trimming cut 6 bases from V and 2 bases from J; bases unmatched to any gene: 7. Looked up from germline, CDR1 is KGHSH and CDR2 is LQKENI. The CDR3 runs 14 residues. The CDR3 DNA follows: TGTGCCAGCTCCTCGCGGGGGATCACCTACGAGCAGTACTTC. Translation gives CASSSRGITYEQYF.

This clonotype occurred many times. At one of its ends the junction is not consistent with the germline gene, which may arise from a read error. The chain is built from TRBV2 and TRBJ2-7; 9 bases fit TRBD1. The CDR3 covers 12 residues. CDR1 and CDR2 from the germline V gene are SNHLY and FYNNEI. In DNA form, the CDR3 reads TGTGCCAGCAGTCCGGACAGGGGATCGCAGGACTTC. The encoded protein is CASSPDRGSQDF.

This clonotype came up many times. The chain employs TRBV28 and TRBJ2-7, with D possibly being TRBD1 (6 bases). The CDR3 is 17 amino acids. Germline assignment: CDR1 MDHEN and CDR2 SYDVKM. The germline V and J ends were trimmed by 1 base and 2 bases, with 18 bases remaining between them. The CDR3 DNA reads as TGTGCCAGCAGTTTATACTCCGTGGACAGCCTCCCCTACGAGCAGTACTTC. Translated: CASSLYSVDSLPYEQYF.

This clonotype was seen ten or more times. This chain joins TRBV9 and TRBJ1-5, with D unclear. Deletions cut 3 bases from V and 8 bases from J, with 6 bases between. CDR1 and CDR2 (germline): SGDLS, YYNGEE. The CDR3 has 11 residues. For the CDR3, the DNA is TGTGCCAGCAGCGCTCAGAAGCCCCAGCATTTT. As protein: CASSAQKPQHF.

The sample holds many counts of this clonotype. The gene calls are TRBV6-1 and TRBJ1-1; no reliable D call. Trimming pared 2 bases from V and 10 bases from J, leaving 14 bases between. The germline CDR1 and CDR2 sequences are MNHNS and SASEGT. This CDR3 region has 13 residues. The CDR3 DNA is TGTGCCAGCAGTGAAAGAGTTTTCGGAGGAGCTTTCTTT. This sequence encodes CASSERVFGGAFF.

This clonotype was counted many times. The chain employs TRBV18 and TRBJ1-1; unclear D gene. The CDR3 is 13 residues long. The germline V and J ends were trimmed by 4 bases and 2 bases, with 8 bases remaining between them. Germline V CDR1 and CDR2: KGHSH, LQKENI. The chain's CDR3 is CASSLFFNTEAFF. In DNA, the CDR3 is TGTGCCAGCTCACTTTTTTTTAACACTGAAGCTTTCTTT. The variable domain in full, completed from reference TRBV18 and TRBJ1-1, reads NAGVMQNPRHLVRRRGQEARLRCSPMKGHSHVYWYRQLPEEGLKFMVYLQKENIIDESGMPKERFSAEFPKEGPSILRIQQVVRGDSAAYFCASSLFFNTEAFFGQGTRLTVV.

This clonotype occurred many times. The chain has TRBV29-1 and TRBJ1-1; 9 bases are a match to TRBD1. J lost 3 bases, V lost 7 bases, and 6 bases had no gene match. The CDR3 totals 13 residues. Germline lookup yields CDR1 SQVTM and CDR2 ANQGSEA. The CDR3 nucleotides read TGCAGCGCCGGGACAGGGATGGACACTGAAGCTTTCTTT. It encodes CSAGTGMDTEAFF.

This clonotype was counted only a few times. The chain couples TRBV5-6 to TRBJ2-3; 7 bases are a match to TRBD1. Per germline, CDR1 SGHDT and CDR2 YYEEEE. CDR3 length equals 14 residues. The V gene end was trimmed by 4 bases and the J gene end by 0 bases; junction bases not matched to a gene: 2. DNA of the CDR3: TGTGCCAGCAGCGGGACAGTTAGCACAGATACGCAGTATTTT. This encodes CASSGTVSTDTQYF.